The 17 T cell receptor beta chains below all came from one sample that was sequenced in a study of Tregs in tolerant kidney transplant recipients. Clones were read by immunoSEQ multiplex PCR, and TCRdb kept only the in-frame ones, dropping some. The specimen's table records roughly 53,000 clones. The source material was CD4+ T cells from blood, sampled before the transplant. The receptors shown here come from a human donor who received a combined kidney and bone marrow transplant.

A note on this clone: The read comes to an end 3 residues before the CDR3 does, leaving the germline J gene to fill in the end. The rearrangement uses TRBV5-1 and TRBJ1-1; TRBD1 agrees at 7 bases. There are 14 residues in the CDR3. The trim removed 2 bases at V and 1 base at J, leaving 2 bases unmatched. Germline-derived CDR1 and CDR2 are SGHRS and YFSETQ. The CDR3 sequence is CASSFGTANTEAFF. Partial CDR3 DNA: TGCGCCAGCAGCTTCGGGACAGCGAACACTGAA.

Remarks on this clone: The read comes to an end 3 residues before the CDR3 does, leaving the germline J gene to fill in the end. This chain links TRBV7-2 with TRBJ1-2; tentative D call: TRBD1 (5 bases). The germline V gene encodes CDR1 SGHTA and CDR2 FQGNSA. This CDR3 is 17 amino acids long. The sequenced CDR3 bases are TGTGCCAGCAGCTTAGCGCTAATTGGGGCAGGGATGCGGGGC. Translation: CASSLALIGAGMRG. From start to end, the CDR3 is CASSLALIGAGMRGYTF.

On this clone itself: The CDR3 goes on 3 residues after the read ends, and that part is filled in from the germline J gene. The chain combines TRBV20-1 with TRBJ2-3; 10 nucleotides match TRBD2. The CDR3 runs to 15 residues. The germline V gene encodes CDR1 DFQATT and CDR2 SNEGSKA (reference sequence). With V trimmed by 2 bases and J by 3 bases, 5 bases remained unmatched. Incomplete CDR3 DNA: TGCAGTGCTAGATTCCGACTAGCGGGTACAGATACG. Translated: CSARFRLAGTDT. The whole CDR3 sequence reads CSARFRLAGTDTQYF.

About this clone: Read sequence stops 3 residues before the CDR3 end, and the germline J gene provides the missing end. The J gene is TRBJ1-3, the V gene TRBV19; D call uncertain. V shed 7 bases and J shed 0 bases, with 10 bases lying between them. The CDR3 spans 14 residues. Germline V CDR1 and CDR2: LNHDA, SQIVND (reference sequence). The part of the CDR3 DNA that was read is TGTGCCAGTACGGCGGTGAGCTCTGGAAACACC. It specifies CASTAVSSGNT. The full CDR3 reads CASTAVSSGNTIYF.

A word on this clone: With the read ending 3 residues before the CDR3 end, the germline J gene is used to fill in that end. The genes are TRBV19 and TRBJ1-5; 8 nucleotides match TRBD1. Trimming at V came to 10 bases and at J to 6 bases, leaving 8 bases not matched to a gene. Germline values: CDR1 LNHDA, CDR2 SQIVND (reference sequence). The length of the CDR3 is 13 residues. The CDR3 DNA, read in part, is TGTGCCAAAAGGGGACAGGAAGGTCAGCCC. This translates into CAKRGQEGQP. The whole CDR3 reads CAKRGQEGQPQHF.

On this clone: The CDR3 goes on 3 residues after the read ends, and that part is filled in from the germline J gene. The J gene is TRBJ1-6, the V gene TRBV7-9, with D tentatively TRBD1 (6 bases). CDR1 is SEHNR and CDR2 is FQNEAQ in the germline V gene (reference sequence). Trimming cost V 2 bases and J 10 bases, with 12 bases left between them. The CDR3 loop spans 14 amino acids. The CDR3 reads CASSLTDSRSPLHF. The DNA read from the CDR3 is TGTGCCAGCAGCTTAACGGACAGTAGATCACCC.

Details on this clone: The missing CDR3 end, 3 residues past where the read stops, is filled in from the germline J gene. This chain uses TRBV30 with TRBJ2-7, with a weak D call TRBD1 (6 bases). The length of the CDR3 is 16 residues. The V and J ends lost 2 bases and 2 bases respectively, with 19 bases between them. Germline lookup yields CDR1 GTSNPN and CDR2 SVGIG (reference sequence). The CDR3 bases that were read are TGTGCCTGGAGTAAGGAAGGACAGCGTATTGCCTACGAG. Its translation: CAWSKEGQRIAYE. The CDR3 reads in full as CAWSKEGQRIAYEQYF.

In regard to this clone: The CDR3 extends 3 residues past the end of the read, so its final part is completed from the germline J gene. V gene TRBV12-3 or TRBV12-4 combines with J gene TRBJ2-6; TRBD1 might be the D (6 bases). This CDR3 is 14 amino acids long. Between the trimmed V and J ends, which lost 4 bases and 9 bases, there was a span of 13 bases. The sequenced part of the CDR3 DNA is TGTGCCAGCAGTTCATCCGGGGACAACAACGTC. This gives the protein CASSSSGDNNV. The full-length CDR3 reads as CASSSSGDNNVLTF.

As concerns this clone: The read stops 3 residues short of the end of the CDR3; the missing end is completed from the germline J gene. The chain links TRBV5-1 to TRBJ1-2; D might be TRBD1 (6 bases). The germline V and J ends were trimmed by 1 base and 7 bases, with 14 bases remaining between them. This CDR3 is 14 amino acids long. Looked up from germline, CDR1 is SGHRS and CDR2 is YFSETQ. CDR3 residues: CASSLLDSVRGYTF. The CDR3 DNA, read in part, is TGCGCCAGCAGCTTGTTGGACAGCGTCCGTGGC.

About this clone: The missing CDR3 end, 3 residues past where the read stops, is filled in from the germline J gene. V and J are TRBV6-2 or TRBV6-3 and TRBJ1-5; 9 positions agree with TRBD1. The CDR3 extends over 16 amino acids. V lost 2 bases, J lost 5 bases, and 7 bases stayed unmatched. Germline V gives CDR1 MNHEY, CDR2 SVGEGT. Partial CDR3 DNA: TGTGCCAGCAGTTACCGCCGGACAGGGGTGGATCAGCCC. Translation: CASSYRRTGVDQP. The whole CDR3 sequence is CASSYRRTGVDQPQHF.

On this clone: The read ends 3 residues before the CDR3 terminus; that terminus is restored from the germline J gene. This chain joins TRBV2 and TRBJ2-5, with D maybe TRBD1 (5 bases). Per the germline V gene, CDR1 is SNHLY and CDR2 is FYNNEI. This CDR3 has 14 amino acids. The V gene lost 3 bases and the J gene lost 6 bases, with 14 bases spanning the gap. The part of the CDR3 DNA that was read is TGTGCCAGCAGTGAGCTGGCAGGGTATCAGACC. It yields the protein CASSELAGYQT. In full, the CDR3 reads CASSELAGYQTQYF.

The sequenced part of the CDR3 DNA is TGCGCCAGCAGCCGGGACAGCTATGGC. Encoded protein: CASSRDSYG. The complete CDR3 protein is CASSRDSYGYTF. The chain carries TRBV10-2 and TRBJ1-2, with 7 bases identical to TRBD1. The read is 3 residues too short to cover the CDR3 end, so that end is filled in from the germline J gene. The germline V gene has CDR1 WSHSY and CDR2 SAAADI. V gave up 6 bases and J gave up 4 bases; unmatched junction bases: 2. The CDR3 runs to 12 residues.

About this clone itself: The read halts 3 residues ahead of the CDR3 end, with the missing end drawn from the germline J gene. This sequence joins TRBV23-1 and TRBJ1-2, with D possibly being TRBD1 (5 bases). TRBV23-1 carries the ORF label, with uncertain function. The CDR3 runs to 18 residues. V lost 4 bases to trimming and J lost 6 bases, with 27 bases between them. CDR3 bases read: TGCGCCAGCAGTCCCCCCGGCCAACCCCGACAGCTAGAAAATGGC. This translates into CASSPPGQPRQLENG. The full CDR3 is CASSPPGQPRQLENGYTF.

For this clone: Sequencing ends 3 residues short of the CDR3 end; the germline J gene provides the rest. The V and J genes are TRBV19 and TRBJ2-1, with D hard to call. This CDR3 is 14 amino acids long. Looked up from germline, CDR1 is LNHDA and CDR2 is SQIVND (reference sequence). Trimming took off 6 bases at V and 9 bases at J, with 18 bases between the two ends. CDR3 bases read: TGTGCCAGTAGGACGGCCGGCGCCCCAGGTGAG. It yields the protein CASRTAGAPGE. In full, the CDR3 is CASRTAGAPGEQFF.

A note on this clone: The read ends 3 residues before the CDR3 terminus; that terminus is restored from the germline J gene. J is TRBJ1-2 and V is TRBV5-1; a possible D gene is TRBD1 (5 bases). The CDR3 loop spans 14 amino acids. Germline CDR1 reads SGHRS; CDR2 reads YFSETQ. V lost 1 base and J lost 5, with 12 bases in between. The CDR3 region is CASSLMEAGYGYTF. Partial CDR3 DNA: TGCGCCAGCAGCTTGATGGAGGCAGGGTATGGC.

A note on this clone: The sequence runs out 3 residues before the end of the CDR3; the remainder is reconstructed from the germline J gene. The V and J genes are TRBV2 and TRBJ2-7; possibly TRBD1 for D (6 bases). Germline CDR1 reads SNHLY; CDR2 reads FYNNEI. The CDR3 loop spans 16 amino acids. V was shortened by 7 bases and J by 3 bases, with 22 bases between the two germline ends. The part of the CDR3 DNA that was read is TGTGCCAGCACCCCCACTGGGACAAAGAACGACTACGAG. Its protein is CASTPTGTKNDYE. The whole CDR3 sequence is CASTPTGTKNDYEQYF.

Note on this clone: The read ends 3 residues shy of where the CDR3 ends; the end is completed using the germline J gene. This chain connects TRBV18 to TRBJ2-7; a possible D gene is TRBD2 (6 bases). The CDR3 extends over 18 amino acids. The V gene lost 0 bases and the J gene lost 1 base, with 19 bases spanning the gap. Germline CDR1 is KGHSH and CDR2 is LQKENI. CDR3 DNA, as far as it was read: TGTGCCAGCTCACCACCGTCTAGCGCGGCCCCAACTTCCTACGAG. Its translation: CASSPPSSAAPTSYE. The CDR3 in its entirety is CASSPPSSAAPTSYEQYF.